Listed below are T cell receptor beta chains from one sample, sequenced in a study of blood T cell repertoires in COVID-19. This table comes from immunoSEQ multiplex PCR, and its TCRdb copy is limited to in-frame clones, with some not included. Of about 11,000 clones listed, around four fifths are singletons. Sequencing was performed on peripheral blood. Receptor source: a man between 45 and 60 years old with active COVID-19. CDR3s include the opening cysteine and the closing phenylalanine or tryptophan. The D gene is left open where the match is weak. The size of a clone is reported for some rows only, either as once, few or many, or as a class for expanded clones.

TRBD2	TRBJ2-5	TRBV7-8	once	CASSSRERGGETQYF	TGTGCCAGCAGCTCCCGTGAGCGGGGAGGGGAGACCCAGTACTTC
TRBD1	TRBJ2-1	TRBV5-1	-	CASSSTRDRVYNEQFF	TGCGCCAGCAGCTCCACCCGGGACAGGGTCTACAATGAGCAGTTCTTC
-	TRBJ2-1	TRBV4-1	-	CASSQDWGLNEQFF	TGCGCCAGCAGCCAAGATTGGGGGCTCAATGAGCAGTTCTTC
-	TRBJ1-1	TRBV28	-	CASSLSGGGTEAFF	TGTGCCAGCAGTTTATCCGGGGGGGGAACTGAAGCTTTCTTT
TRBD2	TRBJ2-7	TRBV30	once	CAWSVAGGYEQYF	TGTGCCTGGAGTGTAGCGGGGGGCTACGAGCAGTACTTC
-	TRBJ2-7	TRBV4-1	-	CASSQGGHEQYF	TGCGCCAGCAGCCAAGGAGGCCACGAGCAGTACTTC
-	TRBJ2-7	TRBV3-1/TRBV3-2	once	CASSQDRGEQYF	TGTGCCAGCAGCCAAGACCGGGGCGAGCAGTACTTC
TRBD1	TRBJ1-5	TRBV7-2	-	CASSPGQGSQPQHF	TGTGCCAGCAGCCCTGGACAGGGTAGTCAGCCCCAGCATTTT
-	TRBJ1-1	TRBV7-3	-	CASSLMGAGTEAFF	TGTGCCAGCAGCTTAATGGGGGCTGGGACTGAAGCTTTCTTT
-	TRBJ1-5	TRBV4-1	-	CASSQAPGNNQPQHF	TGCGCCAGCAGCCAAGCCCCAGGAAACAATCAGCCCCAGCATTTT
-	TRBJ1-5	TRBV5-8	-	CASSLQGYSNQPQHF	TGTGCCAGCAGCTTGCAGGGGTACAGCAATCAGCCCCAGCATTTT
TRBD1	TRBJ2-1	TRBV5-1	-	CASSLKTGKEQFF	TGCGCCAGCAGCTTAAAGACAGGGAAAGAGCAGTTCTTC
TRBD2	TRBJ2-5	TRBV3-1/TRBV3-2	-	CASSQGHSGRAGETQYF	TGTGCCAGCAGCCAAGGCCATAGCGGGAGGGCCGGAGAGACCCAGTACTTC
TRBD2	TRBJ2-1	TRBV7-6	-	CASSLAQRGSYNEQFF	TGTGCCAGCAGCTTAGCCCAGCGGGGCTCCTACAATGAGCAGTTCTTC
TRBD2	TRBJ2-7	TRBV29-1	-	CSVVGLAGGPAYEQYF	TGCAGCGTTGTCGGGCTAGCGGGAGGGCCTGCCTACGAGCAGTACTTC
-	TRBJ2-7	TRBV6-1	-	CASSEAGARFYEQYF	TGTGCCAGCAGTGAAGCGGGGGCCAGGTTCTACGAGCAGTACTTC
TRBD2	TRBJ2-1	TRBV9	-	CASSPWTSGRGHNEQFF	TGTGCCAGCAGCCCTTGGACTAGCGGGAGGGGGCACAATGAGCAGTTCTTC
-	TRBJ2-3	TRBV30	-	CAWSVSSSADTQYF	TGTGCCTGGAGTGTTTCGTCGTCAGCAGATACGCAGTATTTT
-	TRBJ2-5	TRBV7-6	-	CASSLAFVAQETQYF	TGTGCCAGCAGCTTAGCGTTCGTAGCCCAAGAGACCCAGTACTTC
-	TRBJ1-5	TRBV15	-	CATSSETSSNQPQHF	TGTGCCACCAGCAGCGAGACATCGAGCAATCAGCCCCAGCATTTT
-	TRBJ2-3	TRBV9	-	CASSVGGADTQYF	TGTGCCAGCAGCGTAGGGGGGGCAGATACGCAGTATTTT
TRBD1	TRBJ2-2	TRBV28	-	CASSLLAGGDTGELFF	TGTGCCAGCAGTTTGCTGGCAGGGGGCGACACCGGGGAGCTGTTTTTT
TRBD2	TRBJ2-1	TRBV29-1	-	CSVGGMLAASYNEQFF	TGCAGCGTGGGGGGGATGCTAGCGGCCTCCTACAATGAGCAGTTCTTC
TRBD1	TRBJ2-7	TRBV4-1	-	CASSHPSGTGGDEQYF	TGCGCCAGCAGCCACCCCTCCGGGACAGGGGGAGACGAGCAGTACTTC